This paragraph reports one T cell receptor beta chain. What this receptor recognizes is not known. No qualities accompany the bases; no much larger clone lies one base away. The junction carries 13 bases between V and J, which are trimmed by 2 bases and 11 bases respectively. Counted from cysteine to phenylalanine, this CDR3 has 13 amino acids. The entry retains the CDR3 DNA only, 39 bases that are in frame from base 1. The germline V gene encodes CDR1 MDHEN and CDR2 SYDVKM. The source of the sample is a study of blood T cell repertoires in COVID-19 (dated by TCRdb to about 2020). General notes on the study: Samples covering the acute and convalescent phases of COVID-19 were provided by collaborators in the United States, Italy and Spain. The prospective study material was composed of cDNA or gDNA derived from T cells, B-cell-depleted T cells, or PBMCs. Deeply sampled blood TCRbeta repertoires from subjects exposed to, actively infected with, or recovered from COVID-19 were included in the dataset. The repertoires were made available in a free public database intended to serve as a resource for research on the immune response to SARS-CoV-2. Samples were obtained from the ongoing ImmuneRACE study (first 160 participants) and from approximately 1,200 subjects provided by 6 global collaborators. A de-identified subject ID, COVID-19 status, age in years and sex were almost always included in the sample metadata. Where HLA class I and class II types were available, the types were taken from metadata supplied by the sample provider, not from assay-based typing. What the study reported, not specific to this receptor: The quantity of clinical and demographic metadata differed by source and by participant and was supplied without curation.

TCRbeta CDR3 regions were amplified from genomic DNA by means of the immunoSEQ Assay, a bias-controlled multiplex PCR. The original methods were these. The number of nucleated cells in each sample was estimated from the amplification of reference gene primers within the assay. To quantify the absolute abundance of each unique TCRbeta CDR3 rearrangement, sequence reads were collapsed and filtered. For each sample, productive Simpson clonality was calculated as the square root of Simpson's diversity index over productive rearrangements. TCRdb's version of the immuneACCESS table is confined to in-frame rearrangements and falls short of the full clone set. An unresolved V gene accounts for under half of the shortfall where checked; the remainder is of unknown origin. V and J calls and clone size are copied from that table; D and trimming were computed from the DNA. For this sample there are 430,000 or so clones; approximately 91% appear just once. The ten largest clones add up to 1.4% of the sample.

In the prospective study, participants were about 18 to 95 years old, resided in 24 geographic areas of the United States, and were enrolled through a virtual design. In the prospective study, participants were assigned to cohorts based on the clinical history participants reported in a screening survey and a study questionnaire. Exposed participants had been in contact, within 2 weeks of entering the study, with a person who had a PCR-confirmed or clinician-diagnosed case of COVID-19. In the prospective study, mobile phlebotomists collected whole blood, serum and a nasopharyngeal or oropharyngeal swab from each participant. Additional blood draws and questionnaires over an approximately two-month period could optionally be provided by prospective study participants. Prospective study blood samples were shipped either frozen or at room temperature before DNA extraction.

The sample was PBMCs or T cells enriched from blood (not recorded which). Recombination linked TRBV28 to TRBJ1-5; too little of a D gene remains to name it. This receptor was taken from a woman in her late teens or twenties who had been exposed to COVID-19. The DNA reads TGTGCCAGCAGTTTACGGGGTAAAGAGTCCCAGCATTTT. Its coded protein is CASSLRGKESQHF.